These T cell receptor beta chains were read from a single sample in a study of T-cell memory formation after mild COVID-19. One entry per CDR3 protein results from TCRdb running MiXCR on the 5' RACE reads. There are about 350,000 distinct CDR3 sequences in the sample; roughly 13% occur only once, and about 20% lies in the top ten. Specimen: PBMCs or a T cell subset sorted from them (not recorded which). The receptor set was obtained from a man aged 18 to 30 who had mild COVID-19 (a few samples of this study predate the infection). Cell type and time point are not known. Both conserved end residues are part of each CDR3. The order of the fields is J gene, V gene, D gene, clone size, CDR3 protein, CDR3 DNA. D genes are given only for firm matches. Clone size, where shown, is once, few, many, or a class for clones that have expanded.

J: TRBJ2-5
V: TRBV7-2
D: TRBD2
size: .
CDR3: CASSPWAGGETQYF
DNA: TGTGCCAGCAGCCCCTGGGCGGGGGGCGAGACCCAGTACTTC

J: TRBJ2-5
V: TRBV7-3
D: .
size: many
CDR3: CASSPTPRAQETQYF
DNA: TGTGCCAGCAGCCCGACCCCCAGGGCCCAAGAGACCCAGTACTTC

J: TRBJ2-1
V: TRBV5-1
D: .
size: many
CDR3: CASSPRIDYSSYNEQFF
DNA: TGCGCCAGCAGCCCGAGGATTGACTACAGCTCCTACAATGAGCAGTTCTTC

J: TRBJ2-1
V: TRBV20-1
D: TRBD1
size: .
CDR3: CSARLQGARVGNEQFF
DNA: TGCAGTGCTAGGTTACAGGGGGCCCGGGTGGGCAATGAGCAGTTCTTC

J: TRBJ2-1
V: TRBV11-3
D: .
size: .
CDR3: CASSLERGDGFNEQFF
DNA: TGTGCCAGCAGCTTAGAAAGGGGTGACGGATTCAATGAGCAGTTCTTC

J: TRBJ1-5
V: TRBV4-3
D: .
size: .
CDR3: CASSQGAYSNQPQHF
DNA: TGCGCCAGCAGCCAAGGGGCCTATAGCAATCAGCCCCAGCATTTT

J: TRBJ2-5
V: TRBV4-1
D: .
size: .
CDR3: CASSQGRAETQYF
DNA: TGCGCCAGCAGCCAAGGCAGGGCCGAGACCCAGTACTTC

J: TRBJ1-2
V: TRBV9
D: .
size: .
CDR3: CASSVDRSYGYTF
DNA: TGTGCCAGCAGCGTAGACAGATCCTATGGCTACACCTTC

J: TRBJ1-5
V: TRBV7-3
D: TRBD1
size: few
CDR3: CASSPRGPGSGQPQHF
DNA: TGTGCCAGCAGCCCCAGGGGGCCGGGCTCGGGTCAGCCCCAGCATTTT

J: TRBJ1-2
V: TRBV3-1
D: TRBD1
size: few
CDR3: CASSRDWTGDGYTF
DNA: TGTGCCAGCAGCCGGGATTGGACAGGCGATGGCTACACCTTC

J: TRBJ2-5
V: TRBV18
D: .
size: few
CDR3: CASSPQMGGVQETQYF
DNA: TGTGCCAGCTCACCCCAAATGGGGGGTGTCCAAGAGACCCAGTACTTC

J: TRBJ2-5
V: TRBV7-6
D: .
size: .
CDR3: CASSLVAHQETQYF
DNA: TGTGCCAGCAGCTTAGTAGCGCACCAAGAGACCCAGTACTTC

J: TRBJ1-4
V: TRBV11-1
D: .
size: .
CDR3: CASSADSSSNEKLFF
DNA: TGTGCCAGCAGCGCCGACAGTTCTTCCAATGAAAAACTGTTTTTT

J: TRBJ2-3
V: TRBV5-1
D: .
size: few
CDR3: CASSLIPGAPDTQYF
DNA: TGCGCCAGCAGCTTGATCCCCGGGGCCCCAGATACGCAGTATTTT

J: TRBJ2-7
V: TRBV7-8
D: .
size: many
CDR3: CASSLELYEQYF
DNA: TGTGCCAGCAGCTTAGAGCTCTACGAGCAGTACTTC

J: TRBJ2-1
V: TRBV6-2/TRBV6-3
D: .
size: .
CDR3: CASRRLGVYYNEQFF
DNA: TGTGCCAGCAGGCGTCTAGGGGTGTACTACAATGAGCAGTTCTTC

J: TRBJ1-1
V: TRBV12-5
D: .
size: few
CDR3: CASAVAFF
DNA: TGTGCTAGCGCGGTGGCTTTCTTT

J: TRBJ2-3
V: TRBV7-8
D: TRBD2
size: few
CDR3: CASSSRTSDRDTQYF
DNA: TGTGCCAGCAGCTCCCGGACTAGCGATCGAGATACGCAGTATTTT